These T cell receptor beta chains were read from a single sample in a study of Tregs in tolerant kidney transplant recipients. Profiled with immunoSEQ multiplex PCR; TCRdb holds only in-frame clones, not every one. The table has 75,000 to 100,000 clones, 93% seen once; the top ten hold under 2%. The sequencing here drew on CD4+ T cells from blood (PBMCs), taken 12 months after the transplant. Receptor source: a human patient who received a combined kidney and bone marrow transplant. A subset of T cells may come from the graft donor. Both conserved end residues are part of each CDR3. D genes are given only for firm matches. The size entry is marked missing in some rows and otherwise reads once, few, many or a size class.

d_call: TRBD2
v_call: TRBV7-9
clone_size: -
j_call: TRBJ2-2
cdr3_nt: TGTGCCAGCAGCTTAGTGAAGTTAGCGGGACCGAACACCGGGGAGCTGTTTTTT
cdr3_aa: CASSLVKLAGPNTGELFF

d_call: -
v_call: TRBV5-5
clone_size: -
j_call: TRBJ1-2
cdr3_nt: TGTGCCAGCAGCTCGACAAGCAACTATGGCTACACCTTC
cdr3_aa: CASSSTSNYGYTF

d_call: TRBD2
v_call: TRBV4-3
clone_size: -
j_call: TRBJ2-3
cdr3_nt: TGCGCCAGCAGCCAAGATGTGGTCTTCCGGGGAAGACTAGCGGGAGACACCGACACGCAGTATTTT
cdr3_aa: CASSQDVVFRGRLAGDTDTQYF

d_call: -
v_call: TRBV7-2
clone_size: -
j_call: TRBJ2-5
cdr3_nt: TGTGCCAGCCAAGTGCAACTACAAGAGACCCAGTACTTC
cdr3_aa: CASQVQLQETQYF

d_call: TRBD2
v_call: TRBV30
clone_size: -
j_call: TRBJ2-1
cdr3_nt: TGTGCGAATACGGGACTAGCAGATTACAATGAGCAGTTCTTC
cdr3_aa: CANTGLADYNEQFF

d_call: -
v_call: TRBV7-6
clone_size: once
j_call: TRBJ2-5
cdr3_nt: TGTGCCAGCGCCCCTAGCCAAGAGACCCAGTACTTC
cdr3_aa: CASAPSQETQYF

d_call: -
v_call: TRBV7-2
clone_size: few
j_call: TRBJ1-3
cdr3_nt: TGTGCCAGCAGCCCGAGCTCTGGAAACACCATATATTTT
cdr3_aa: CASSPSSGNTIYF

d_call: TRBD2
v_call: TRBV19
clone_size: -
j_call: TRBJ2-1
cdr3_nt: TGTGCCAGTAGTCACCCGGGGGGGCGCTCCTACAATGAGCAGTTCTTC
cdr3_aa: CASSHPGGRSYNEQFF

d_call: -
v_call: TRBV5-5
clone_size: -
j_call: TRBJ2-6
cdr3_nt: TGTGCCAGCAGCTTGGGGGGGCCCGGGGCCAACGTCCTGACTTTC
cdr3_aa: CASSLGGPGANVLTF

d_call: -
v_call: TRBV5-4
clone_size: -
j_call: TRBJ1-4
cdr3_nt: TGTGCCAGCAGCTTGAGCTCCCAGGGGCGTGAAAAACTGTTTTTT
cdr3_aa: CASSLSSQGREKLFF

d_call: TRBD2
v_call: TRBV29-1
clone_size: -
j_call: TRBJ2-7
cdr3_nt: TGCAGCGTCTTAGGCGGGGGGCTCAACTACGAGCAGTACTTC
cdr3_aa: CSVLGGGLNYEQYF

d_call: TRBD1
v_call: TRBV7-2
clone_size: -
j_call: TRBJ1-3
cdr3_nt: TGTGCCAGCAGCTTAGCGGGGACAGGGCAGACTGGAAACACCATATATTTT
cdr3_aa: CASSLAGTGQTGNTIYF

d_call: TRBD1
v_call: TRBV5-1
clone_size: -
j_call: TRBJ2-7
cdr3_nt: TGCGCCAGCAGCGGCCGGGACAGGGGGCTAGAGCAGTACTTC
cdr3_aa: CASSGRDRGLEQYF

d_call: TRBD2
v_call: TRBV7-2
clone_size: -
j_call: TRBJ2-7
cdr3_nt: TGTGCCAGCAGCTTAGGCCTAGCGGGAAGCGAGCAGTACTTC
cdr3_aa: CASSLGLAGSEQYF

d_call: TRBD1
v_call: TRBV5-5
clone_size: -
j_call: TRBJ1-1
cdr3_nt: TGTGCCAGCAGCAGATATCTGGGACAGGGGACGAACACTGAAGCTTTCTTT
cdr3_aa: CASSRYLGQGTNTEAFF

d_call: TRBD1
v_call: TRBV5-1
clone_size: -
j_call: TRBJ2-7
cdr3_nt: TGCGCCAGCAGCGCCTGGGACAGGGGGCCCCACGAGCAGTACTTC
cdr3_aa: CASSAWDRGPHEQYF

d_call: -
v_call: TRBV9
clone_size: -
j_call: TRBJ2-7
cdr3_nt: TGTGCCAGCAGCGTAAGGAGCGCATCCTCCTACGAGCAGTACTTC
cdr3_aa: CASSVRSASSYEQYF

d_call: -
v_call: TRBV6-4
clone_size: once
j_call: TRBJ2-3
cdr3_nt: TGTGCCAGCAGCCCCACTAACACAGATACGCAGTATTTT
cdr3_aa: CASSPTNTDTQYF

d_call: -
v_call: TRBV7-6
clone_size: -
j_call: TRBJ1-2
cdr3_nt: TGTGCCAGCAGCTCGACTCCGAACTATGGCTACACCTTC
cdr3_aa: CASSSTPNYGYTF

d_call: -
v_call: TRBV6-6
clone_size: -
j_call: TRBJ2-5
cdr3_nt: TGTGCCAGCAGCTATTTGAGGGAGAGTGAGACCCAGTACTTC
cdr3_aa: CASSYLRESETQYF

d_call: TRBD2
v_call: TRBV5-8
clone_size: -
j_call: TRBJ2-3
cdr3_nt: TGTGCCAGCAGCCCGCCGCGGGTAGCGGGAGTTTCTGCAGATACGCAGTATTTT
cdr3_aa: CASSPPRVAGVSADTQYF

d_call: TRBD2
v_call: TRBV18
clone_size: -
j_call: TRBJ2-2
cdr3_nt: TGTGCCAGCTCACCTTCGGGACTACTGAACACCGGGGAGCTGTTTTTT
cdr3_aa: CASSPSGLLNTGELFF

d_call: TRBD2
v_call: TRBV7-3
clone_size: -
j_call: TRBJ2-1
cdr3_nt: TGTGCCAGCAGCCTAGCGGGGACCTCTCCCGGGCAGTTCTTC
cdr3_aa: CASSLAGTSPGQFF

d_call: TRBD1
v_call: TRBV29-1
clone_size: -
j_call: TRBJ2-5
cdr3_nt: TGCAGCACCCTGACAGGGTGGGGAGAGACCCAGTACTTC
cdr3_aa: CSTLTGWGETQYF

d_call: -
v_call: TRBV7-2
clone_size: -
j_call: TRBJ2-3
cdr3_nt: TGTGCCAGCAGCTTAGTCCGGACTAAAAGCACAGATACGCAGTATTTT
cdr3_aa: CASSLVRTKSTDTQYF

d_call: TRBD2
v_call: TRBV19
clone_size: -
j_call: TRBJ2-6
cdr3_nt: TGTGCCAGTAGTATTTCCTGGGGGGGGACGTCTGGGGCCAACGTCCTGACTTTC
cdr3_aa: CASSISWGGTSGANVLTF

d_call: TRBD1
v_call: TRBV9
clone_size: once
j_call: TRBJ2-1
cdr3_nt: TGTGCCAGCAGCGTTACAGGGGGCGCGGGCAATGAGCAGTTCTTC
cdr3_aa: CASSVTGGAGNEQFF

d_call: TRBD1
v_call: TRBV11-2
clone_size: -
j_call: TRBJ1-2
cdr3_nt: TGTGCCAGCAGCTTGTCCCGGACAGGGCTTAACTATGGCTACACCTTC
cdr3_aa: CASSLSRTGLNYGYTF

d_call: TRBD2
v_call: TRBV6-5
clone_size: -
j_call: TRBJ2-3
cdr3_nt: TGTGCCAGCAGTTACCTAGCGGGAGCCTCGGATACGCAGTATTTT
cdr3_aa: CASSYLAGASDTQYF

d_call: -
v_call: TRBV29-1
clone_size: -
j_call: TRBJ2-2
cdr3_nt: TGCAGCACATGGGTTGGGGGCAGCACCGGGGAGCTGTTTTTT
cdr3_aa: CSTWVGGSTGELFF